The rows below give T cell receptor beta chains drawn from one sample of a study of cytomegalovirus exposure and HLA in healthy donors. Here immunoSEQ multiplex PCR was the method, and the copy in TCRdb shows in-frame clones only, minus some. This table has 140,000 or so clones, roughly 76% appearing once. The specimen was PBMCs. The receptors originated from a young woman in good health and CMV-seronegative. CDR3s include the opening cysteine and the closing phenylalanine or tryptophan. The D gene is left open where the match is weak. Rows may omit the clone size; those that give it use once, few, many or a size class.

D | length | J | size | V | DNA | CDR3
NA | 14 | TRBJ1-3 | NA | TRBV11-2 | TGTGCCAGCGGCCCGTCAGGGCTAGGAAACACCATATATTTT | CASGPSGLGNTIYF
NA | 15 | TRBJ2-2 | NA | TRBV4-1 | TGCGCCAGCAGCCAAGTCTCGCGTAACACCGGGGAGCTGTTTTTT | CASSQVSRNTGELFF
TRBD1 | 12 | TRBJ1-1 | NA | TRBV2 | TGTGCCAGCAGCCCCTGGGACAGCGAAGCTTTCTTT | CASSPWDSEAFF
TRBD2 | 15 | TRBJ2-3 | NA | TRBV27 | TGTGCCAGCAATCTCCTAGCGGGAGGCAGAGATACGCAGTATTTT | CASNLLAGGRDTQYF
NA | 10 | TRBJ2-2 | NA | TRBV29-1 | TGCAGCGCCGGACAGGGGGAGCTGTTTTTT | CSAGQGELFF
NA | 15 | TRBJ2-1 | NA | TRBV9 | TGTGCCAGCAGCGTAGACGGACTTCCCCACGTTGAGCAGTTCTTC | CASSVDGLPHVEQFF
NA | 15 | TRBJ1-2 | NA | TRBV29-1 | TGCAGCGTTGAAGATCGGGGGTCCCGGAACTATGGCTACACCTTC | CSVEDRGSRNYGYTF
NA | 12 | TRBJ2-5 | NA | TRBV2 | TGTGCCAGCAGGACAGACCAAGAGACCCAGTACTTC | CASRTDQETQYF
NA | 13 | TRBJ1-1 | NA | TRBV7-9 | TGTGCCAGCAGCTTAGAGGGGGGGACTGAAGCTTTCTTT | CASSLEGGTEAFF
TRBD2 | 16 | TRBJ2-7 | NA | TRBV27 | TGTGCCAGCAGTTTATTTCCACTAGCGGGAGTGAACGAGCAGTACTTC | CASSLFPLAGVNEQYF
TRBD1 | 15 | TRBJ1-1 | NA | TRBV9 | TGTGCCAGCAGCGTCGCCGCGACAGGGCGTACTGAAGCTTTCTTT | CASSVAATGRTEAFF
NA | 15 | TRBJ1-4 | NA | TRBV4-3 | TGCGCCAGCAGCCAAGACGGGACACACGCTGAAAAACTGTTTTTT | CASSQDGTHAEKLFF
NA | 13 | TRBJ2-7 | NA | TRBV13 | TGTGCCAGCAGACGAGGACAGACCTACGAGCAGTACTTC | CASRRGQTYEQYF
TRBD1 | 14 | TRBJ1-5 | NA | TRBV19 | TGTGCCAGTAGCCGGGACAGGGAATATCAGCCCCAGCATTTT | CASSRDREYQPQHF
TRBD2 | 15 | TRBJ2-3 | NA | TRBV7-3 | TGTGCCAGCAGCTCCGGGGGGGGCTTCACAGATACGCAGTATTTT | CASSSGGGFTDTQYF
NA | 15 | TRBJ2-7 | NA | TRBV25-1 | TGTGCCAGCAGCCAACCCGGGACTGCTTCCTACGAGCAGTACTTC | CASSQPGTASYEQYF
NA | 14 | TRBJ2-7 | NA | TRBV19 | TGTGCCAGTAGTCCAACAGGAGACTCCTACGAGCAGTACTTC | CASSPTGDSYEQYF
NA | 14 | TRBJ1-1 | few | TRBV2 | TGTGCCAGCAGTGTGGCCGATTCGAACACTGAAGCTTTCTTT | CASSVADSNTEAFF
TRBD2 | 16 | TRBJ2-5 | NA | TRBV5-4 | TGTGCCAGCAGCTTGGTTGGGAGGGTTGTAGAAGAGACCCAGTACTTC | CASSLVGRVVEETQYF
NA | 12 | TRBJ1-2 | few | TRBV10-3 | TGTGCCACGAACGGGGGATTTTATGGCTACACCTTC | CATNGGFYGYTF
TRBD1 | 14 | TRBJ2-7 | once | TRBV7-6 | TGTGCCAGCAGCTTTCGACAGGGGGTCTACGAGCAGTACTTC | CASSFRQGVYEQYF
NA | 15 | TRBJ2-7 | NA | TRBV6-6 | TGTGCCAGCAAAATGGCAGGGGATACCTCCTACGAGCAGTACTTC | CASKMAGDTSYEQYF